Listed below are T cell receptor beta chains from one sample, sequenced in a study of blood T cell repertoires in COVID-19. Sequenced by immunoSEQ multiplex PCR; TCRdb stores in-frame clones only, minus some. The data hold about 260,000 clones, with approximately 86% observed a single time. The sequenced sample was peripheral blood. Receptor source: a man aged 30 to 39 with active or convalescent COVID-19. Each CDR3 is given with its conserved first and last residue. Each record gives: D gene, J gene, clone size, V gene, CDR3 protein, CDR3 DNA. The D gene is left open where the match is weak. Size is omitted from some rows. Given values are once, few, many or a class for expanded clones.

. TRBJ1-5 once TRBV4-2 CASSQDFRTLSLQPQHF TGTGCCAGCAGCCAAGATTTTCGGACATTGAGCCTCCAGCCCCAGCATTTT
. TRBJ2-1 few TRBV19 CASIGSGYNEQFF TGTGCCAGTATCGGCTCAGGGTACAATGAGCAGTTCTTC
TRBD1 TRBJ1-1 once TRBV7-3 CASSPRAPPPGGDSTEAFF TGTGCCAGCAGCCCAAGGGCCCCCCCGCCAGGGGGCGACAGCACTGAAGCTTTCTTT
. TRBJ1-5 . TRBV19 CASSHYTNQPQHF TGTGCCAGTAGTCACTATACTAATCAGCCCCAGCATTTT
. TRBJ2-3 . TRBV3-1/TRBV3-2 CASSQDRSGVYTQYF TGTGCCAGCAGCCAAGATCGATCTGGAGTGTATACGCAGTATTTT
TRBD2 TRBJ2-7 once TRBV28 CASSQAGALYEQYF TGTGCCAGCAGCCAAGCGGGGGCCTTATACGAGCAGTACTTC
. TRBJ2-1 . TRBV5-4 CASSQGGYEQFF TGTGCCAGCAGCCAAGGGGGATATGAGCAGTTCTTC
. TRBJ1-1 . TRBV30 CAWSVMGQEAFF TGTGCCTGGAGTGTAATGGGCCAGGAAGCTTTCTTT
TRBD2 TRBJ2-2 . TRBV4-3 CASSQATGLAGTGELFF TGCGCCAGCAGCCAAGCAACGGGACTAGCGGGAACCGGGGAGCTGTTTTTT
. TRBJ2-1 . TRBV6-1 CASSERGRDEQFF TGTGCCAGCAGTGAAAGGGGAAGGGATGAGCAGTTCTTC
. TRBJ2-1 few TRBV27 CASSLGAGYNEQFF TGTGCCAGCAGTTTAGGTGCGGGGTACAATGAGCAGTTCTTC
TRBD2 TRBJ2-5 . TRBV29-1 CSVDSLAGGETQYF TGCAGCGTTGATAGCCTAGCGGGGGGTGAAACCCAGTACTTC
TRBD1 TRBJ1-6 . TRBV19 CASSIEGQGVRNSPLHF TGTGCCAGTAGTATAGAAGGACAGGGGGTCAGGAATTCACCCCTCCACTTT
TRBD2 TRBJ2-1 . TRBV11-2 CASSLNPAGVGNEQFF TGTGCCAGCAGCTTAAACCCAGCGGGGGTGGGAAATGAGCAGTTCTTC
TRBD2 TRBJ2-1 . TRBV5-1 CASSLGPRGGPDEQFF TGCGCCAGCAGCTTGGGTCCGCGGGGGGGCCCAGATGAGCAGTTCTTC
TRBD1 TRBJ2-1 . TRBV5-8 CASSSRTGGAYNEQFF TGTGCCAGCAGCAGCAGGACAGGGGGCGCCTACAATGAGCAGTTCTTC
TRBD2 TRBJ2-5 few TRBV4-2 CASSQEGGEGQETQYF TGTGCCAGCAGCCAAGAGGGAGGGGAGGGGCAAGAGACCCAGTACTTC
TRBD1 TRBJ1-4 . TRBV5-1 CASSTGRQGRSEKLFF TGCGCCAGCAGCACCGGACGACAGGGGCGTTCGGAAAAACTGTTTTTT
. TRBJ1-1 . TRBV7-9 CASSLASGDNTEAFF TGTGCCAGCAGCTTAGCTAGCGGGGATAACACTGAAGCTTTCTTT
. TRBJ2-7 . TRBV4-3 CASSQSLFYEQYF TGCGCCAGCAGCCAATCCCTTTTTTACGAGCAGTACTTC
TRBD1 TRBJ2-7 once TRBV6-5 CASSLGDRAYEQYF TGTGCCAGCAGTCTCGGGGACAGGGCCTACGAGCAGTACTTC
TRBD1 TRBJ2-4 . TRBV27 CASSPSNRGFPLYIQYF TGTGCCAGCAGTCCGTCAAACAGGGGATTTCCTTTATACATTCAGTACTTC
. TRBJ1-3 . TRBV15 CATSRGPGVGGNTIYF TGTGCCACCAGCAGAGGACCCGGGGTCGGGGGAAACACCATATATTTT
. TRBJ1-4 . TRBV19 CASSAGQGWGEKLFF TGTGCCAGTAGTGCCGGGCAGGGATGGGGTGAAAAACTGTTTTTT
TRBD1 TRBJ1-2 . TRBV6-5 CASNNGQGVGYTF TGTGCCAGTAATAATGGACAGGGGGTTGGCTACACCTTC
. TRBJ2-5 . TRBV9 CASSVDWPSAETQYF TGTGCCAGCAGCGTAGACTGGCCTAGCGCAGAGACCCAGTACTTC
TRBD1 TRBJ1-1 . TRBV6-6 CASSYGQGRNTEAFF TGTGCCAGCAGTTACGGACAGGGGCGGAACACTGAAGCTTTCTTT
TRBD2 TRBJ2-7 . TRBV10-1 CASSDGVAGAYEQYF TGCGCCAGCAGTGATGGGGTAGCGGGGGCCTACGAGCAGTACTTC
TRBD1 TRBJ2-7 . TRBV6-2/TRBV6-3 CASSDGTVWYEQYF TGTGCCAGCAGCGACGGGACAGTCTGGTACGAGCAGTACTTC
TRBD2 TRBJ2-3 once TRBV27 CASSQLRLLGTSGGTDTQYF TGTGCCAGCAGCCAGCTCCGACTGTTGGGGACTAGCGGGGGGACAGATACGCAGTATTTT
. TRBJ1-2 once TRBV4-2 CASSQEGDSNYGYTF TGTGCCAGCAGCCAAGAGGGAGACTCTAACTATGGCTACACCTTC
TRBD1 TRBJ2-7 . TRBV7-2 CASSLQGDRDEQYF TGTGCCAGCAGCTTGCAGGGGGATAGGGACGAACAGTACTTC
TRBD2 TRBJ2-1 . TRBV4-1 CASSQGLAFQYNEQFF TGCGCCAGCAGCCAAGGACTAGCTTTTCAGTACAATGAGCAGTTCTTC
. TRBJ2-2 . TRBV9 CASGTPRQTANTGELFF TGTGCCAGCGGGACTCCCCGACAGACCGCGAACACCGGGGAGCTGTTTTTT
TRBD1 TRBJ1-5 once TRBV19 CASSTRWDSRNQPQHF TGTGCCAGTAGTACCCGTTGGGACAGCCGCAATCAGCCCCAGCATTTT
. TRBJ2-6 . TRBV7-2 CASSFSRNSGANVLTF TGTGCCAGCAGCTTCTCCAGGAACTCTGGGGCCAACGTCCTGACTTTC
. TRBJ2-7 . TRBV30 CAYSGAYEQYF TGTGCCTACTCGGGGGCCTACGAGCAGTACTTC
. TRBJ1-2 . TRBV5-6 CASSLETNYGYTF TGTGCCAGCAGCTTGGAAACAAACTATGGCTACACCTTC
TRBD2 TRBJ2-7 . TRBV7-9 CATRTGGEQYF TGTGCCACCAGGACGGGGGGCGAGCAGTACTTC
TRBD1 TRBJ1-1 . TRBV6-5 CASSKTGTGDTEAFF TGTGCCAGCAGTAAAACCGGGACAGGGGACACTGAAGCTTTCTTT
. TRBJ2-7 . TRBV30 CAWTRETEQYF TGTGCCTGGACCCGGGAAACCGAGCAGTACTTC
. TRBJ2-2 few TRBV2 CAKQGPGELFF TGTGCCAAGCAGGGGCCCGGGGAGCTGTTTTTT
. TRBJ1-2 . TRBV19 CASSIRLGGERNYGYTF TGTGCCAGTAGTATACGGTTAGGAGGGGAACGAAACTATGGCTACACCTTC
TRBD2 TRBJ2-3 few TRBV7-8 CASSLAPARSGGGATDTQYF TGTGCCAGCAGCTTAGCCCCAGCAAGAAGTGGCGGGGGGGCAACAGATACGCAGTATTTT
. TRBJ1-1 . TRBV4-2 CASSQSYLILF TGTGCCAGCAGCCAGTCCTATTTAATTCTTTTT
TRBD1 TRBJ2-1 . TRBV18 CASSPRVGQGHEQFF TGTGCCAGCTCACCACGGGTGGGACAGGGCCATGAGCAGTTCTTC
TRBD2 TRBJ2-1 . TRBV6-5 CAVAPSGGPYNEQFF TGTGCCGTCGCACCTAGCGGGGGGCCCTACAATGAGCAGTTCTTC
. TRBJ1-6 . TRBV18 CASSPREADNSPLHF TGTGCCAGCTCACCACGGGAGGCCGATAATTCACCCCTCCACTTT
TRBD1 TRBJ2-7 . TRBV6-5 CASSYILGTATYEQYF TGTGCCAGCAGTTACATCCTCGGGACAGCGACCTACGAGCAGTACTTC
. TRBJ2-7 . TRBV5-6 CASSPLIRQYF TGTGCCAGCAGCCCCCTGATTAGGCAGTACTTC
. TRBJ1-1 once TRBV6-2/TRBV6-3 CASSRGNPDGNTEAFF TGTGCCAGCAGTCGAGGAAACCCCGACGGTAACACTGAAGCTTTCTTT
TRBD1 TRBJ2-1 . TRBV5-4 CASSSRGLGSYNEQFF TGTGCCAGCAGCTCCAGGGGGCTCGGGTCCTACAATGAGCAGTTCTTC
TRBD2 TRBJ2-1 . TRBV19 CASSILSGRNYNEQFF TGTGCCAGTAGTATCCTTAGCGGGAGAAACTACAATGAGCAGTTCTTC